One TCR beta chain is described in this entry. Its antigen is still unknown. Some clones are missing from TCRdb's copy, which holds only in-frame ones; the method was immunoSEQ multiplex PCR. The top ten clones hold around 34% of a sample with more than 20,000 clones, approximately 79% of them seen once. This entry is derived from a study of glioma-infiltrating T cells after dendritic cell vaccination. Overall study context: Between about 2002 and 2013, patients got autologous tumor lysate-pulsed dendritic cell vaccines. Autologous tumor lysate was loaded overnight onto monocyte-derived dendritic cells grown approximately 7 days with IL-4 and GM-CSF. Study observations and caveats: Higher TCR clonality did not directly relate to longer survival.

The germline V gene has CDR1 MNHEY and CDR2 SMNVEV (reference sequence). V lost 7 bases and J lost 1; bases outside the gene matches: 3. The CDR3 consists of 13 residues. Selection required adequate fresh-frozen tumor tissue plus more than two years' survival data. The source of this sequence is a human donor with glioblastoma. The source was blood, collected before dendritic cell vaccination. The chain employs TRBV27 and TRBJ1-1; 7 nucleotides match TRBD1. CDR3 residues: CASNRGGNTEAFF. As DNA, the CDR3 is TGTGCCAGCAACAGGGGCGGGAACACTGAAGCTTTCTTT.